This entry is about one T cell receptor (beta chain). This record comes from a study of shared clonotypes between healthy human individuals. Every immunoSEQ plate was one replicate of a subset's evenly spread DNA. Using immunoSEQ multiplex PCR, the repertoire was profiled, and TCRdb retains in-frame clones only, with some absent. The top ten hold about 0.45% of the sample, which has some 1,600,000 clones, under 99% seen once. Unmatched junction bases numbered 9, after V lost 6 bases and J lost 5 bases. CDR1 is SQVTM and CDR2 is ANQGSEA in the germline V gene. This CDR3 has 14 residues. The receptor was isolated from a man younger than 40 in good health. Specimen: naive CD4+ T cells sorted from blood. Sample subset: CD45RA+ positively selected. The chain is built from TRBV29-1 and TRBJ2-2; 7 positions match TRBD2. DNA for the CDR3: TGCAGCGTAGGACCGGGGGGAGGGACCGGGGAGCTGTTTTTT. This sequence encodes CSVGPGGGTGELFF.